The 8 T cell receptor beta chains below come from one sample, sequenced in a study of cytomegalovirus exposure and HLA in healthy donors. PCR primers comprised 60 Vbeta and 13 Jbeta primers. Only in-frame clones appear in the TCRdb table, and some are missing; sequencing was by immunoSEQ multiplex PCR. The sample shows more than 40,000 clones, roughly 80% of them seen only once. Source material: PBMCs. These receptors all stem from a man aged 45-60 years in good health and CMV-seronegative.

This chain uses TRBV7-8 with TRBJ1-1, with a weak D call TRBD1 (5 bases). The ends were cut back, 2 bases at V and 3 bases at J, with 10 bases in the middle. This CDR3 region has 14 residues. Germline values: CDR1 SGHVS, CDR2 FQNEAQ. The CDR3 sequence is CASSLSGGDTEAFF. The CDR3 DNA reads TGTGCCAGCAGCTTATCCGGGGGGGACACTGAAGCTTTCTTT.

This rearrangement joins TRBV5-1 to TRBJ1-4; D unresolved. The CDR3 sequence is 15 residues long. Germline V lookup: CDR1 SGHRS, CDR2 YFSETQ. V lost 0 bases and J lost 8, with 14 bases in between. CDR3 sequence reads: CASSLALGGGEKLFF. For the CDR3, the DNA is TGCGCCAGCAGCTTGGCCCTCGGTGGAGGGGAAAAACTGTTTTTT.

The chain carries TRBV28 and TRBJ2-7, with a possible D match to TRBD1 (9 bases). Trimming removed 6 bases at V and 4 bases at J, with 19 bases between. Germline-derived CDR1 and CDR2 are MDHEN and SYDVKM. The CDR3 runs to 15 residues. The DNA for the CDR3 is TGTGCCAGCAGCCGGGGGGGACAGGGAAGATACGAGCAGTACTTC. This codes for CASSRGGQGRYEQYF. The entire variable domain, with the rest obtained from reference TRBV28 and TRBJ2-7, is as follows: DVKVTQSSRYLVKRTGEKVFLECVQDMDHENMFWYRQDPGLGLRLIYFSYDVKMKEKGDIPEGYSVSREKKERFSLILESASTNQTSMYLCASSRGGQGRYEQYFGPGTRLTVT.

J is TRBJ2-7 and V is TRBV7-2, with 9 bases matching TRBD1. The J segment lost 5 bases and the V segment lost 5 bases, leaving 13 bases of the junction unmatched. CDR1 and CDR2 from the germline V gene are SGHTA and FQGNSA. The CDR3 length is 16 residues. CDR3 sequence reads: CASSTLQGARYNEQYF. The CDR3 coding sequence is TGTGCCAGCAGCACGCTACAGGGGGCGCGTTATAACGAGCAGTACTTC.

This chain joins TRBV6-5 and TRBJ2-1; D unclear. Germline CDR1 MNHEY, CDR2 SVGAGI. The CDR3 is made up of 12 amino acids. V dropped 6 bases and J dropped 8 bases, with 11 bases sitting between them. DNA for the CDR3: TGTGCCAGCAGCTCGACGACTCATGAGCAGTTCTTC. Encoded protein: CASSSTTHEQFF.

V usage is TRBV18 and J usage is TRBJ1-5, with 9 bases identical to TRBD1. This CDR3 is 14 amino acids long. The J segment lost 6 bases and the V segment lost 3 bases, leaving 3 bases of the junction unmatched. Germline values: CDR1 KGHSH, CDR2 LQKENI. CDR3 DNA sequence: TGTGCCAGCTCACCGGGACAGGGTTTTCAGCCCCAGCATTTT. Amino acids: CASSPGQGFQPQHF. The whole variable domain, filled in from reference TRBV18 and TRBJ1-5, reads NAGVMQNPRHLVRRRGQEARLRCSPMKGHSHVYWYRQLPEEGLKFMVYLQKENIIDESGMPKERFSAEFPKEGPSILRIQQVVRGDSAAYFCASSPGQGFQPQHFGDGTRLSIL.

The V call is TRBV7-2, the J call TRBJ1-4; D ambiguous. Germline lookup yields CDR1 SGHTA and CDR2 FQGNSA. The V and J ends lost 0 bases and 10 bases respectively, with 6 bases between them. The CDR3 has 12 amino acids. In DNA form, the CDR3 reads TGTGCCAGCAGCTTAGCTGGGAGAAAACTGTTTTTT. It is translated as CASSLAGRKLFF.

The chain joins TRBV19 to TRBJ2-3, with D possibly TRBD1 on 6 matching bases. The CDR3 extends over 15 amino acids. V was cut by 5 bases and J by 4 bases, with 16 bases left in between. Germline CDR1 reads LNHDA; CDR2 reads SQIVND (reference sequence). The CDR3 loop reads CASSQGTKAPDTQYF. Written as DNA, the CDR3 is TGTGCCAGTAGTCAGGGGACAAAAGCGCCAGATACGCAGTATTTT.